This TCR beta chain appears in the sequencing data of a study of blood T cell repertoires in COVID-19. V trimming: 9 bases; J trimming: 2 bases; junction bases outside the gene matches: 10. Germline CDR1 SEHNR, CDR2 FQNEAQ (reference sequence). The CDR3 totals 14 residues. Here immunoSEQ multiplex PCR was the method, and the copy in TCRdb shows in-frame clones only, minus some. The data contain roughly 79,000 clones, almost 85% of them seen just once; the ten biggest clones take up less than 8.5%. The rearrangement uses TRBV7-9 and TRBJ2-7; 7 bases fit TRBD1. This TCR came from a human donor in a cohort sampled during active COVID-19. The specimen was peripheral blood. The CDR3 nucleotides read TGTGCCAGTCCGATGACAGGGCGTACCTACGAGCAGTACTTC. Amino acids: CASPMTGRTYEQYF.